Listed here is a single T cell receptor (beta chain). The target of this receptor is not known. Per-base qualities were not stored, and no clone one base away is much larger. Its CDR3 holds 14 amino acids, cysteine through phenylalanine. Only the CDR3 DNA stays, 42 bases, in frame from base 1. As encoded in the germline V gene (reference sequence), CDR1 is LNHDA while CDR2 is SQIVND. The V and J ends are trimmed by 5 bases and 5 bases, leaving 15 bases between them. These data originate in a study of blood T cell repertoires in COVID-19 (dated by TCRdb to about 2020). The study in broad terms: Collaborator samples came from the United States, Italy and Spain and covered acute and convalescent phases of COVID-19. The prospective study material was composed of cDNA or gDNA derived from T cells, B-cell-depleted T cells, or PBMCs. Deeply sampled blood TCRbeta repertoires from subjects exposed to, actively infected with, or recovered from COVID-19 were included in the dataset. The repertoires were made available in a free public database intended to serve as a resource for research on the immune response to SARS-CoV-2. Samples were obtained from the ongoing ImmuneRACE study (first 160 participants) and from 950 to 1,500 subjects provided by 6 global collaborators. The sample metadata nearly always contained a de-identified subject ID, COVID-19 status, age in years and sex. HLA class I and class II types, where available, came from metadata supplied by the sample provider rather than from assay-based typing. General findings and caveats noted by the study authors: How much clinical and demographic metadata was included differed by source and by participant, and the metadata was provided uncurated.

The immunoSEQ Assay, a bias-controlled multiplex PCR, was used to amplify TCRbeta CDR3 regions from genomic DNA. In the source study's methods: The number of nucleated cells in each sample was estimated by amplification of reference gene primers within the assay. To quantify the absolute abundance of each unique TCRbeta CDR3 rearrangement, sequence reads were collapsed and filtered. For each sample, productive Simpson clonality was calculated as the square root of Simpson's diversity index across productive rearrangements. TCRdb provides this immuneACCESS table in a form limited to in-frame rearrangements. Some clones are lacking; in checked studies, under half of them reflect an unresolved V gene, and why the rest are absent is not known. Clonal size and the V and J genes are those of that table, whereas D and trimming came from the DNA. The sample records roughly 330,000 clones, over 75% of which are singletons. The top ten clones comprise about 5% of the sample.

Participants in the prospective study were enrolled through a virtual design, were aged 18 to 89 years, and lived in roughly 26 United States geographic areas. In the prospective study, cohorts were assigned on the basis of participant-reported clinical history obtained from a screening survey and a study questionnaire. Recovered participants in ImmuneRACE Cohort 3 were defined by two consecutive negative NP/OP PCR tests, clearance by a healthcare professional, or resolution of symptoms. Mobile phlebotomists in the prospective study collected whole blood, serum and a nasopharyngeal or oropharyngeal swab from every participant. Participants in the prospective study had the option to provide additional blood draws and questionnaires over a 2-month period. Before DNA extraction, blood samples from the prospective study were shipped at room temperature or frozen.

Material: PBMCs or T cells enriched from blood (not recorded which). The chain is made from TRBV19 and TRBJ1-1; TRBD1 might be the D gene, on 5 matching bases. The clonotype comes from a young man who had recovered from COVID-19. The DNA is TGTGCCAGTAGTCTAGGGAGGGGTTGGACTGAAGCTTTCTTT. This gives the protein CASSLGRGWTEAFF.